This T cell receptor (beta chain) was found in a study of neurological immune-mediated disorders. Study-wide results and limits: The greatest TCR clonal expansion occurred in HTLV-1-associated myelopathy and the least in multiple sclerosis, which fell below healthy controls.

The CDR3 is 15 residues long. Deletions cut 6 bases from V and 0 bases from J, with 14 bases between. The germline gives CDR1 MDHEN, CDR2 SYDVKM. By 5'RACE with 10-nucleotide random UMIs, the cDNA was made. TCRdb analysed the 5' RACE reads with MiXCR anew, one entry per CDR3 protein. The sample carries around 58,000 distinct CDR3 sequences, 3% to 4% recorded once. This clonotype was observed at least ten times. The target antigen is unknown. This clonotype was sampled from a woman in her fifties or sixties with multiple sclerosis. This chain links TRBV28 with TRBJ1-2; TRBD1 is a possible D gene (5 bases). The sequenced sample consisted of PBMCs. The CDR3 sequence: CASRAVGEANYGYTF. The DNA of the CDR3 is TGTGCCAGCAGGGCCGTGGGGGAAGCTAACTATGGCTACACCTTC.